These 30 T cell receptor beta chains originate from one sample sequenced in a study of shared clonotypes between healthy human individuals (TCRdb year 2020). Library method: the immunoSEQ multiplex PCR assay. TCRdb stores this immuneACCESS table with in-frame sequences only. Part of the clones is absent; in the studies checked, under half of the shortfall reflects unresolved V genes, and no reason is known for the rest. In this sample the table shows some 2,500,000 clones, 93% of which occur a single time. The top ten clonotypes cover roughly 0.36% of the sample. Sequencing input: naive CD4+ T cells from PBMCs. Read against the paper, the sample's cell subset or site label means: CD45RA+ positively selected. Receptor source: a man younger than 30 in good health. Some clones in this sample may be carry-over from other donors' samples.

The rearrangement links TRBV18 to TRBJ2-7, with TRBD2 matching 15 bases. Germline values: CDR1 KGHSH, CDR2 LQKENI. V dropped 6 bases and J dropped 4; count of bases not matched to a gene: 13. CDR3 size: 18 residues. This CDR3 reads CASSNGLAGGPTVYEQYF. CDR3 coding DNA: TGTGCCAGCTCCAACGGACTAGCGGGAGGGCCTACCGTTTACGAGCAGTACTTC.

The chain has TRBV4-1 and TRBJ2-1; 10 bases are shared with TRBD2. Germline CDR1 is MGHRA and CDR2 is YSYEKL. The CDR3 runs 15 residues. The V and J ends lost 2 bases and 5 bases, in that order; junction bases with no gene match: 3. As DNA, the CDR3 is TGCGCCAGCAGCCAACTACTAGCGGGACACAATGAGCAGTTCTTC. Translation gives CASSQLLAGHNEQFF.

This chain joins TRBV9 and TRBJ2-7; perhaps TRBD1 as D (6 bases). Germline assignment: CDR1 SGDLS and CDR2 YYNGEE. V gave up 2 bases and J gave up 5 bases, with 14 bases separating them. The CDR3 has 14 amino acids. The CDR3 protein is CASSVTSSGDEQYF. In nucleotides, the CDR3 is TGTGCCAGCAGCGTCACGAGTTCAGGGGACGAGCAGTACTTC.

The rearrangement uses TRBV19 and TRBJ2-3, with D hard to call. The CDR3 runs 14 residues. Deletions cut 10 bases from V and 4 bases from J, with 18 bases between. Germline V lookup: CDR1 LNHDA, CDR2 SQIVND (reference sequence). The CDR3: CATRPEWSPDTQYF. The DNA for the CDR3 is TGTGCCACCAGACCAGAATGGAGTCCAGATACGCAGTATTTT.

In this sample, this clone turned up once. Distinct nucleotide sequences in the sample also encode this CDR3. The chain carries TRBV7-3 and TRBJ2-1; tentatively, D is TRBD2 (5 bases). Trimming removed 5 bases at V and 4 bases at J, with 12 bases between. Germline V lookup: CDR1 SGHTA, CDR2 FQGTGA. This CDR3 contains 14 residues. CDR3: CASSPGNSYNEQFF. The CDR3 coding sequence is TGTGCCAGCAGCCCCGGGAATTCTTACAATGAGCAGTTCTTC.

The CDR3 DNA reads TGTGCCAGTAGTGACAGGGGGCGAGAAGCTTTCTTT. Its protein product is CASSDRGREAFF. The J gene is TRBJ1-1, the V gene TRBV19; 10 bases agree with TRBD1. J lost 8 bases, V lost 5 bases, and 2 bases had no gene match. The CDR3 is made up of 12 amino acids. The germline CDR1 and CDR2 sequences are LNHDA and SQIVND (reference sequence).

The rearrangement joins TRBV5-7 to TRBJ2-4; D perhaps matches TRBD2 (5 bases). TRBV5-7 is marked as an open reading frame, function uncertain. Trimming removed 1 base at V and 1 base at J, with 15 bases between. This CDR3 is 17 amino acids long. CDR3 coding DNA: TGTGCCAGCAGCTTGAGGAGGCCCGGAGTCGCCAAAAACATTCAGTACTTC. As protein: CASSLRRPGVAKNIQYF.

The chain's CDR3 is CASSDRGDSPLHF. The CDR3 nucleotides are TGTGCCAGCAGTGACAGGGGGGATTCACCCCTCCACTTT. The chain recombines TRBV2 with TRBJ1-6, with 7 bases identical to TRBD1. V shed 3 bases, J shed 8 bases, and the junction held 1 base outside the gene matches. This CDR3 spans 13 amino acids. From germline, CDR1 is SNHLY and CDR2 FYNNEI.

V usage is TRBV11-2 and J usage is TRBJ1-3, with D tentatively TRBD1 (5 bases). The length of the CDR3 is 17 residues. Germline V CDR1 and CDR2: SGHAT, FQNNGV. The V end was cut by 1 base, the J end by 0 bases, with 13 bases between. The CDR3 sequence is CASSLGGSGLSGNTIYF. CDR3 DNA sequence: TGTGCCAGCAGCTTAGGGGGGAGCGGTCTCTCTGGAAACACCATATATTTT.

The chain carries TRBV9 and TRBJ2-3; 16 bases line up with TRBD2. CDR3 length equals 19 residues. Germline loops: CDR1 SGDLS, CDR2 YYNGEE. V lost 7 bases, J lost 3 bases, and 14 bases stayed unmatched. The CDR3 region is CASASGTSGRGAVTDTQYF. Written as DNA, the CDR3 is TGTGCCAGCGCCTCCGGGACTAGCGGGAGGGGTGCCGTGACAGATACGCAGTATTTT.

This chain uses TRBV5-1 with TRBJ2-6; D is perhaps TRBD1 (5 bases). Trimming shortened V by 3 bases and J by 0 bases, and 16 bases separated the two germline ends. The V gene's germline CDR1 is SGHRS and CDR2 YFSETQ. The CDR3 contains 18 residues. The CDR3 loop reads CASSSDSPSSSGANVLTF. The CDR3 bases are TGCGCCAGCAGCTCCGACAGCCCAAGCAGCTCTGGGGCCAACGTCCTGACTTTC.

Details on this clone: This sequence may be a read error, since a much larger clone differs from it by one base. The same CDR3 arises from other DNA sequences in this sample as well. CDR3 nucleotide sequence: TGCGCCAGCAGCTGGGGAGAGACCCAGTACTTC. Amino acid sequence: CASSWGETQYF. The rearrangement links TRBV5-1 to TRBJ2-5; D remains ambiguous. Germline CDR1 SGHRS, CDR2 YFSETQ. This CDR3 is built from 11 residues. Trimming shortened V by 3 bases and J by 4 bases, and 4 bases separated the two germline ends.

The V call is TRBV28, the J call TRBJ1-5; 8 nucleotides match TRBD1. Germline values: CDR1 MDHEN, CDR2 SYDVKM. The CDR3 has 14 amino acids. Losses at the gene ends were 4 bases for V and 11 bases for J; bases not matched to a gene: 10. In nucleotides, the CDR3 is TGTGCCAGCAGTTCCCGGACAGGGATGCTGACCCAGCATTTT. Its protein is CASSSRTGMLTQHF.

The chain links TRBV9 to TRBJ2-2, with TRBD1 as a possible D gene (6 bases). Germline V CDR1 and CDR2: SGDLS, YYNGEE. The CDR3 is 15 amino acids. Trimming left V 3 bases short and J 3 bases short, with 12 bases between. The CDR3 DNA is TGTGCCAGCAGCGCCCGAAGACAGGACACCGGGGAGCTGTTTTTT. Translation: CASSARRQDTGELFF.

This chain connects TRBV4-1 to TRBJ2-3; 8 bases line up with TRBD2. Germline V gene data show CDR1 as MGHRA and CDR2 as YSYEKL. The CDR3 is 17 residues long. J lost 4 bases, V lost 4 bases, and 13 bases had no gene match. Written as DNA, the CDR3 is TGCGCCAGCAGCCTACGGACTGGAGCGGGAGCCCCAGATACGCAGTATTTT. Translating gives CASSLRTGAGAPDTQYF.

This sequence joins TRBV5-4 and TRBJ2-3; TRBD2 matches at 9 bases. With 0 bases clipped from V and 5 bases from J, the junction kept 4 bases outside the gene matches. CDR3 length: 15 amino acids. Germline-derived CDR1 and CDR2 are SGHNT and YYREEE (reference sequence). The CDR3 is CASSLGLAGQDTQYF. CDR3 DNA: TGTGCCAGCAGCTTGGGCCTAGCGGGACAAGATACGCAGTATTTT.

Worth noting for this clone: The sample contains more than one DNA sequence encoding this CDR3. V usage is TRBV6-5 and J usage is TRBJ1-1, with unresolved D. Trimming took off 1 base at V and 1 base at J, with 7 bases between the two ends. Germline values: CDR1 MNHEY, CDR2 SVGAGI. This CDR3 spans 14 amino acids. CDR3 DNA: TGTGCCAGCAGTTACTATGGAGAGAACACTGAAGCTTTCTTT. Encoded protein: CASSYYGENTEAFF.

This chain's CDR3 is CASSPEPGQAYEQYF. The CDR3 region has the DNA TGCGCCAGCAGTCCCGAGCCGGGACAGGCTTACGAGCAGTACTTC. J is TRBJ2-7 and V is TRBV10-1, with 8 positions matching TRBD1. The germline gives CDR1 WNHNN, CDR2 SYGVQD (reference sequence). The CDR3 is 15 amino acids. Losses at the gene ends were 5 bases for V and 4 bases for J; bases not matched to a gene: 10.

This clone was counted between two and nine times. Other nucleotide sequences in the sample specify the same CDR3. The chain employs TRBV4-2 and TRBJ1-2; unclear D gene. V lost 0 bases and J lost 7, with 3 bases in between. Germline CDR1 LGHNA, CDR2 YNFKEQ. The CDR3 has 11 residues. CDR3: CASSQEGGYTF. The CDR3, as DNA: TGTGCCAGCAGCCAAGAAGGTGGCTACACCTTC.

CDR3 sequence (DNA): TGTGCCAGCTCCCCAACCCGGGACACCTCCTACGAGCAGTACTTC. Translating it yields CASSPTRDTSYEQYF. The chain employs TRBV18 and TRBJ2-7; a weak D match, TRBD1 (6 bases). Trimming stripped 6 bases from V and 0 bases from J, with 15 bases between. The CDR3 runs 15 residues. From germline, CDR1 is KGHSH and CDR2 LQKENI.

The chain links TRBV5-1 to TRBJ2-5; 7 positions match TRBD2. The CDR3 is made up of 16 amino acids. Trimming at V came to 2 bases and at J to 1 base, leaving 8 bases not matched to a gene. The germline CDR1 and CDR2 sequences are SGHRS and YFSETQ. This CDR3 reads CASSLFRGVIQETQYF. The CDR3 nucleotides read TGCGCCAGCAGCTTATTCCGGGGGGTCATCCAAGAGACCCAGTACTTC.

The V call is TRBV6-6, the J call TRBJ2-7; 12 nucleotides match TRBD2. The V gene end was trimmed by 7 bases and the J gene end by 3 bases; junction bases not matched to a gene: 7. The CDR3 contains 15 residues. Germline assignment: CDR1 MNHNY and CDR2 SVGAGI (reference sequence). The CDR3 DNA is TGTGCCAGCATCCTCCTAGCGGGAGGGAGCTACGAGCAGTACTTC. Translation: CASILLAGGSYEQYF.

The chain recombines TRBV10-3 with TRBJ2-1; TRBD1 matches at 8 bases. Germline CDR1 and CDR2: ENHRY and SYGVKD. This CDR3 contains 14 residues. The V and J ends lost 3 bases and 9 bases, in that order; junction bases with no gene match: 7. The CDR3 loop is CAISDTQGAGEQFF. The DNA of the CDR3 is TGTGCCATCAGTGATACCCAGGGGGCTGGTGAGCAGTTCTTC.

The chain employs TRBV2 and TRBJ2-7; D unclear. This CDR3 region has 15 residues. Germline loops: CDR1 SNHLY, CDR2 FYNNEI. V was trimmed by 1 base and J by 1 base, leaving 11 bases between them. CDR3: CASSEEAGISYEQYF. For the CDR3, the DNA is TGTGCCAGCAGTGAAGAGGCAGGAATTTCCTACGAGCAGTACTTC.

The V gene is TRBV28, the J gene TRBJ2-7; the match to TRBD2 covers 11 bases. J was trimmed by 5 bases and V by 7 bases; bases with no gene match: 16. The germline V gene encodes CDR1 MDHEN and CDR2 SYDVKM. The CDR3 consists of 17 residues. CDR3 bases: TGTGCCAGCATTAATAGCGGGAGGGCCGGTTTGAGTGACGAGCAGTACTTC. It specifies CASINSGRAGLSDEQYF.

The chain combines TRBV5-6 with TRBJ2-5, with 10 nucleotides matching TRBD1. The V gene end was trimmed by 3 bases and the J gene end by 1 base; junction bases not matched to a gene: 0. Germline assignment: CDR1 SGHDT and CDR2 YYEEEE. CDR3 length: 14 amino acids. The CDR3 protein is CASSWDRGQETQYF. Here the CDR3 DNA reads TGTGCCAGCAGCTGGGACAGGGGCCAAGAGACCCAGTACTTC.

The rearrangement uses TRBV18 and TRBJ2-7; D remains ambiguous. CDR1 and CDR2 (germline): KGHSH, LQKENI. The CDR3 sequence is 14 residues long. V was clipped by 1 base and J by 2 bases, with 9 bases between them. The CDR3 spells CASSPRIDTYEQYF. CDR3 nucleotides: TGTGCCAGCTCACCACGGATCGATACCTACGAGCAGTACTTC.

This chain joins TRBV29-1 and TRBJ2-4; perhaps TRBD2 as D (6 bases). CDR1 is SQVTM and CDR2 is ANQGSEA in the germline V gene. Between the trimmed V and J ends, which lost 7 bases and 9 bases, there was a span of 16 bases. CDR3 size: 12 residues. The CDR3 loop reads CSAGTSESIQYF. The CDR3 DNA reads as TGCAGCGCCGGGACTTCGGAGAGCATTCAGTACTTC.

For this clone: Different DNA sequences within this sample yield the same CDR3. CDR3 sequence: CASSLDGSVYEQYF. The CDR3 nucleotides are TGCGCCAGCAGCTTAGACGGGAGTGTGTACGAGCAGTACTTC. The rearrangement links TRBV5-1 to TRBJ2-7; perhaps TRBD2 as D (6 bases). CDR1 is SGHRS and CDR2 is YFSETQ in the germline V gene. The CDR3 has 14 residues. Trimming took off 2 bases at V and 4 bases at J, with 13 bases between the two ends.

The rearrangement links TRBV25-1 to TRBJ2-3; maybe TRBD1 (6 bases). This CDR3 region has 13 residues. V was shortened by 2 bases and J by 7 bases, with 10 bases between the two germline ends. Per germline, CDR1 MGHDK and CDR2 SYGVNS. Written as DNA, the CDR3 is TGTGCCAGCAGTGAACAGGGGACATATACGCAGTATTTT. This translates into CASSEQGTYTQYF.